What follows is one T cell receptor (beta chain) and its context. The entry originates in a study of T cells in Graves' hyperthyroidism and ophthalmopathy. V was trimmed by 0 bases and J by 4 bases, leaving 12 bases between them. CDR3 length: 15 amino acids. Germline-derived CDR1 and CDR2 are SGHRS and YFSETQ. Amplification of TCR beta CDR3 regions was performed using RNA transcripts as template. First-round RT-PCR with HTBI primers amplified the TCR CDR3 region. TCRdb passed the multiplex PCR reads through MiXCR, listing each CDR3 protein once. This table has hundreds of thousands of distinct CDR3 sequences, roughly 15% appearing once.

The clonotype originates from a woman aged 40-49 years with Graves' ophthalmopathy. What was sequenced was blood. The gene calls are TRBV5-1 and TRBJ2-3; the D gene is possibly TRBD2 (6 bases). The DNA for the CDR3 is TGCGCCAGCAGCTTGGGACCCTCGGGGGCAGATACGCAGTATTTT. It translates to CASSLGPSGADTQYF.